This T cell receptor beta chain was captured by sequencing in a study of response to subunit inactivated influenza vaccine. This CDR3 comprises 17 residues. Between the trimmed V and J ends, which lost 2 bases and 2 bases, there was a span of 19 bases. Germline CDR1 and CDR2: LGHDT and YNNKEL (reference sequence). MiXCR was run by TCRdb on the RT-PCR reads, yielding one entry per CDR3 protein. The top ten clones hold roughly 13% of a sample with about 500,000 distinct CDR3 sequences, 10% to 15% of them seen once. V usage is TRBV3-1 and J usage is TRBJ2-7; the D gene is possibly TRBD1 (7 bases). The sequence derives from a man aged 45-65 years who received an inactivated influenza vaccine. Sample: PBMCs from blood, taken roughly 45 days after vaccination. CDR3 sequence: CASSQRRQGGLPYEQYF. The CDR3 nucleotides are TGTGCCAGCAGCCAACGCAGACAGGGAGGTCTTCCCTACGAGCAGTACTTC.